The 8 T cell receptor beta chains listed next were all sequenced from one sample in a study of blood T cells in healthy people across ages. The use of a sample-barcoded 5' primer and a J-beta primer mix characterized a second PCR of about 7 to 12 cycles. In TCRdb, the 5' RACE reads were re-called with MiXCR into one record per CDR3 protein. This sample has 780,000 or so distinct CDR3 sequences, with 56% found just once. Sequences were obtained from blood. Receptor source: a middle-aged man in good health.

This chain uses TRBV28 with TRBJ2-5, with TRBD2 matching over 7 bases. The junction had 10 bases not matched to a gene; V was cut back by 8 bases and J by 4 bases. Per the germline V gene, CDR1 is MDHEN and CDR2 is SYDVKM. CDR3 length equals 14 residues. CDR3 bases: TGTGCCAGCGGGGAGGGGTACCGGGGAGAGACCCAGTACTTC. As protein: CASGEGYRGETQYF.

The chain joins TRBV24-1 to TRBJ2-5; D not resolved. The J call may be in error: the DNA end matches TRBJ2-7 better. Germline V lookup: CDR1 KGHDR, CDR2 SFDVKD. The CDR3 has 16 residues. CDR3 protein: CATSDPQRLNNHEQYF. The CDR3 bases are TGTGCCACCAGTGACCCGCAGAGGCTAAATAACCACGAGCAGTACTTC.

This sequence joins TRBV6-2 or TRBV6-3 and TRBJ2-1; 8 bases fit TRBD1. The DNA end favors TRBJ2-7, so the J call may be wrong. The CDR3 covers 14 residues. Germline V gene lookup returns CDR1 MNHEY and CDR2 SVGEGT. CDR3 nucleotides: TGTGCCAGCAGCCCGGACAGGGAATACAATGAGCAGTACTTC. Translated, it gives CASSPDREYNEQYF.

This clonotype came up a few times. The gene calls are TRBV12-3 or TRBV12-4 and TRBJ1-6, with no clear D. Trimming left V 1 base short and J 10 bases short, with 5 bases between. The CDR3 is 12 residues long. CDR3 region: CASSLGHSPLHF. CDR3 coding DNA: TGTGCCAGCAGTTTAGGTCACTCACCCCTCCACTTT.

This chain uses TRBV5-4 with TRBJ2-1; no definite D call. Germline V gene lookup returns CDR1 SGHNT and CDR2 YYREEE (reference sequence). The CDR3 is 14 amino acids. V lost 0 bases and J lost 3, with 7 bases in between. The CDR3: CASSLGQLYNEQFF. The CDR3 coding sequence is TGTGCCAGCAGCTTGGGGCAACTCTACAATGAGCAGTTCTTC.

The chain is built from TRBV4-2 and TRBJ2-5; D unresolved. The V and J ends lost 0 bases and 11 bases respectively, with 16 bases between them. Germline CDR1 reads LGHNA; CDR2 reads YNFKEQ. The CDR3 is 14 amino acids. The CDR3 here is CASSQDGPLGEQYF. The DNA for the CDR3 is TGTGCCAGCAGCCAAGACGGACCGCTAGGTGAGCAGTACTTC.

The V call is TRBV4-1, the J call TRBJ1-3; D call uncertain. The CDR3 totals 14 residues. CDR1 and CDR2 (germline): MGHRA, YSYEKL. V was trimmed by 3 bases and J by 0 bases, leaving 6 bases between them. In DNA, the CDR3 is TGCGCCAGCAGCCAGCTCCTCTCTGGAAACACCATATATTTT. It translates to CASSQLLSGNTIYF.

The chain employs TRBV5-6 and TRBJ2-5; TRBD2 matches at 9 bases. The trim removed 3 bases at V and 2 bases at J, leaving 5 bases unmatched. This CDR3 is 15 amino acids long. Germline assignment: CDR1 SGHDT and CDR2 YYEEEE. CDR3 protein: CASSWEAGGQETQYF. CDR3 sequence (DNA): TGTGCCAGCAGCTGGGAAGCGGGGGGACAAGAGACCCAGTACTTC.